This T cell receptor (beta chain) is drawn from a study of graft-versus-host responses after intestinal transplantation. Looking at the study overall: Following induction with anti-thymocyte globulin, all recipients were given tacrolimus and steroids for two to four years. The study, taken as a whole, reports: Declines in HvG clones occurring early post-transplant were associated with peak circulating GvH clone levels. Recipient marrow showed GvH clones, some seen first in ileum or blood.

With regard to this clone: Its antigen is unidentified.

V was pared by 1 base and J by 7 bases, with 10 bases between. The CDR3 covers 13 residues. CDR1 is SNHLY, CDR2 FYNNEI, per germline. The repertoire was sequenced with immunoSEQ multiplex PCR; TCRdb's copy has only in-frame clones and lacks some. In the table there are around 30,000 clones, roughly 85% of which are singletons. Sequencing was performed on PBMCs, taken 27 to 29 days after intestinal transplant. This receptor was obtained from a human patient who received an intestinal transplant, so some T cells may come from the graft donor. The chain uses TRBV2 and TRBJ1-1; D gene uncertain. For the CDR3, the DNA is TGTGCCAGCAGTGAAGTTGGGTCAGATGAAGCTTTCTTT. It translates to CASSEVGSDEAFF. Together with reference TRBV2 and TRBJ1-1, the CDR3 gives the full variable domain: EPEVTQTPSHQVTQMGQEVILRCVPISNHLYFYWYRQILGQKVEFLVSFYNNEISEKSEIFDDQFSVERPDGSNFTLKIRSTKLEDSAMYFCASSEVGSDEAFFGQGTRLTVV.